These 2 T cell receptor beta chains were sequenced from one sample in a study of naive and memory T cell subsets. Ligated cDNA underwent four rounds of PCR with nested alpha and beta constant region primers and SP2. In TCRdb, the UMI-ligation and nested PCR reads were re-called with MiXCR into one record per CDR3 protein. The top ten hold roughly 3.3% of the sample, which has more than 30,000 distinct CDR3 sequences, roughly 6.6% seen once. The treatment here: skin biopsy from PPD injection site in Mantoux-positive individual. An oligonucleotide containing a UMI was ligated to the 3' end of TCR cDNA. The specimen comprised skin, sampled from a tuberculin skin test site. Receptors were obtained from an adult in good health.

Only a few counts were recorded for this clonotype. The DNA for the CDR3 is TGCAGTGCCAGACGGGGAAACAATGAGCAGTTCTTC. This gives the protein CSARRGNNEQFF. The rearrangement joins TRBV20-1 to TRBJ2-1; a possible D gene is TRBD2 (5 bases). The V end was cut by 6 bases, the J end by 5 bases, with 11 bases between. Germline V lookup: CDR1 DFQATT, CDR2 SNEGSKA (reference sequence). The CDR3 sequence is 12 residues long.

This clonotype was counted between two and nine times. The chain joins TRBV20-1 to TRBJ1-3, with D perhaps TRBD1 (6 bases). This CDR3 has 14 residues. V was clipped by 0 bases and J by 4 bases, with 10 bases between them. CDR1 and CDR2 from the germline V gene are DFQATT and SNEGSKA (reference sequence). In DNA, the CDR3 is TGCAGTGCTAGAGATACAGGGCCGGGAAACACCATATATTTT. Protein sequence: CSARDTGPGNTIYF.